These 2 T cell receptor beta chains came from one sample sequenced in a study of blood T cell repertoires in COVID-19. Clones were read by immunoSEQ multiplex PCR, and TCRdb kept only the in-frame ones, dropping some. The sample includes fewer than 500,000 clones, around 89% seen only once; the top ten take roughly 4%. Sample: peripheral blood. The receptors shown here come from a woman aged 25-40 years with acute or convalescent COVID-19.

This clone was seen a handful of times. The V gene is TRBV5-4, the J gene TRBJ1-2; 10 bases match TRBD1. V dropped 4 bases and J dropped 11; count of bases not matched to a gene: 11. Germline V gene data show CDR1 as SGHNT and CDR2 as YYREEE (reference sequence). The CDR3 totals 14 residues. The CDR3 spells CASSPRGTGEGYTF. The CDR3 bases are TGTGCCAGCAGCCCCCGAGGGACAGGGGAGGGTTACACCTTC.

The rearrangement joins TRBV5-4 to TRBJ2-1, with TRBD2 matching 9 bases. V was pared by 0 bases and J by 8 bases, with 6 bases of the junction left unmatched. This CDR3 contains 15 residues. The germline gives CDR1 SGHNT, CDR2 YYREEE (reference sequence). CDR3 DNA sequence: TGTGCCAGCAGCTTGGGGGCGGGGGGGCCCTATGAGCAGTTCTTC. Translation: CASSLGAGGPYEQFF.